The 32 T cell receptor beta chains below come from one sample, sequenced in a study of blood T cell repertoires in COVID-19. The data were produced by immunoSEQ multiplex PCR, yet TCRdb's version contains in-frame clones alone and is incomplete. Among some 170,000 clones listed, roughly 81% were seen once. The sample consisted of peripheral blood. These TCRs come from a woman aged 35 to 49 with COVID-19, enrolled during active disease.

The rearrangement links TRBV10-3 to TRBJ2-2, with 7 nucleotides matching TRBD2. The CDR3 totals 13 residues. The V gene's germline CDR1 is ENHRY and CDR2 SYGVKD. Trimming cost V 8 bases and J 7 bases; bases outside gene matches: 7. The CDR3 sequence is CAISQRGIGELFF. DNA of the CDR3: TGTGCCATCTCGCAGCGGGGCATCGGGGAGCTGTTTTTT.

This chain connects TRBV10-3 to TRBJ2-3; D may match TRBD1 or TRBD2 (6 bases each). The V end was cut by 6 bases, the J end by 1 base, with 14 bases between. Germline CDR1 and CDR2: ENHRY and SYGVKD. The CDR3 length is 15 residues. The CDR3 DNA sequence: TGTGCCATCAGCGAGGGGGGAGGAGGCACAGATACGCAGTATTTT. Translation gives CAISEGGGGTDTQYF.

The rearrangement links TRBV9 to TRBJ2-1; a possible D gene is TRBD2 (6 bases). V was cut by 2 bases and J by 2 bases, with 14 bases left in between. CDR3 size: 16 residues. CDR1 SGDLS and CDR2 YYNGEE come from the germline V gene. The CDR3 nucleotides read TGTGCCAGCAGCGTTTGGAGCGGAGGGACCTACAATGAGCAGTTCTTC. It translates to CASSVWSGGTYNEQFF.

This clone was seen just once. The rearrangement joins TRBV10-1 to TRBJ1-1, with TRBD1 as a possible D gene (5 bases). Per the germline V gene, CDR1 is WNHNN and CDR2 is SYGVQD (reference sequence). The CDR3 extends over 12 amino acids. Deletions cut 2 bases from V and 5 bases from J, with 6 bases between. Here the CDR3 reads CASSEGGTEAFF. Here the CDR3 DNA reads TGCGCCAGCAGTGAGGGGGGGACTGAAGCTTTCTTT.

The gene calls are TRBV7-8 and TRBJ1-4; D remains unclear. The CDR3 spans 13 residues. V lost 5 bases and J 3 bases, leaving 7 bases between the germline ends. Per germline, CDR1 SGHVS and CDR2 FQNEAQ. The CDR3: CASSPTPNEKLFF. The CDR3 DNA reads as TGTGCCAGCAGCCCTACTCCTAATGAAAAACTGTTTTTT.

The CDR3 here is CASRRDSEAFF. The CDR3 bases are TGTGCCAGCAGACGGGACTCTGAAGCTTTCTTT. J is TRBJ1-1 and V is TRBV11-2, with D perhaps TRBD1 (5 bases). V shed 6 bases and J shed 6 bases, with 8 bases lying between them. The CDR3 runs 11 residues. The V gene's germline CDR1 is SGHAT and CDR2 FQNNGV.

The chain links TRBV3-1 (or the pseudogene TRBV3-2) to TRBJ2-2; D is undetermined. Trimming took 1 base from V and 4 from J, leaving 7 bases between them. CDR1 is LGHDT and CDR2 is YNNKEL in the germline V gene (reference sequence). This CDR3 contains 14 residues. The chain's CDR3 is CASSQVRVTGELFF. CDR3 DNA sequence: TGTGCCAGCAGCCAAGTCCGCGTCACCGGGGAGCTGTTTTTT.

This chain connects TRBV30 to TRBJ1-5, with D uncertain. This CDR3 comprises 13 residues. Germline V gene sequence: CDR1 GTSNPN, CDR2 SVGIG (reference sequence). V lost 3 bases and J 4 bases, leaving 10 bases between the germline ends. The CDR3 loop is CAWSRSGNQPQHF. The DNA of the CDR3 is TGTGCCTGGAGCCGATCGGGGAATCAGCCCCAGCATTTT.

The J gene is TRBJ1-2, the V gene TRBV6-5, with D perhaps TRBD1 (5 bases). CDR1 is MNHEY, CDR2 SVGAGI, per germline. The CDR3 is 13 residues long. Trimming took off 4 bases at V and 4 bases at J, with 10 bases between the two ends. The CDR3 sequence: CASSSQGPYGYTF. The CDR3 region has the DNA TGTGCCAGCAGTTCTCAGGGTCCCTATGGCTACACCTTC.

V gene TRBV6-2 or TRBV6-3 combines with J gene TRBJ2-3; no clear D. Deletions cut 2 bases from V and 6 bases from J, with 3 bases between. CDR3 length equals 11 residues. The V gene's germline CDR1 is MNHEY and CDR2 SVGEGT. CDR3 sequence: CASSYRDTQYF. The CDR3 nucleotides are TGTGCCAGCAGTTACCGGGATACGCAGTATTTT.

This clone has just one count. The chain combines TRBV3-1 (or the pseudogene TRBV3-2) with TRBJ1-2; 7 nucleotides match TRBD1. V was clipped by 1 base and J by 5 bases; unmatched bases: 7. The germline V gene encodes CDR1 LGHDT and CDR2 YNNKEL (reference sequence). The CDR3 has 15 residues. The CDR3 spells CASSQVRGLGYGYTF. CDR3 DNA: TGTGCCAGCAGCCAAGTGAGGGGGCTTGGATATGGCTACACCTTC.

The chain is built from TRBV27 and TRBJ2-7, with D perhaps matching TRBD1 (6 bases). The CDR3 contains 17 residues. Trimming stripped 2 bases from V and 2 bases from J, with 19 bases between. The germline V gene encodes CDR1 MNHEY and CDR2 SMNVEV (reference sequence). DNA of the CDR3: TGTGCCAGCAGTTTAACCTCAGGGACAAAACCCACCTACGAGCAGTACTTC. This gives the protein CASSLTSGTKPTYEQYF.

V is TRBV6-5 and J is TRBJ2-5, with TRBD1 identical over 10 bases. This CDR3 contains 16 residues. The V segment lost 0 bases and the J segment 2 bases; nucleotides outside the gene matches: 3. The germline V gene has CDR1 MNHEY and CDR2 SVGAGI. CDR3 sequence reads: CASSYSGTGVQETQYF. Here the CDR3 DNA reads TGTGCCAGCAGTTACTCCGGGACAGGGGTTCAAGAGACCCAGTACTTC.

The chain joins TRBV4-1 to TRBJ2-3, with a possible D match to TRBD2 (5 bases). The CDR3 has 15 amino acids. The V gene lost 1 base and the J gene lost 1 base, with 9 bases spanning the gap. The germline CDR1 and CDR2 sequences are MGHRA and YSYEKL. CDR3 nucleotides: TGCGCCAGCAGCCAAGTTAATAGCGGCACAGATACGCAGTATTTT. This encodes CASSQVNSGTDTQYF.

In this sample, this clone turned up once. This rearrangement joins TRBV30 to TRBJ1-6; D uncertain. This CDR3 spans 13 amino acids. The germline CDR1 and CDR2 sequences are GTSNPN and SVGIG (reference sequence). Deletions cut 3 bases from V and 9 bases from J, with 12 bases between. The CDR3 nucleotides are TGTGCCTGGAGCAAGCAACCAGGTTCACCCCTCCACTTT. Protein product: CAWSKQPGSPLHF. The whole variable domain, filled in from reference TRBV30 and TRBJ1-6, reads SQTIHQWPATLVQPVGSPLSLECTVEGTSNPNLYWYRQAAGRGLQLLFYSVGIGQISSEVPQNLSASRPQDRQFILSSKKLLLSDSGFYLCAWSKQPGSPLHFGNGTRLTVT.

V usage is TRBV3-1 (or the pseudogene TRBV3-2) and J usage is TRBJ2-5; 8 bases line up with TRBD2. The V segment lost 0 bases and the J segment 1 base; nucleotides outside the gene matches: 22. The CDR3 loop spans 22 amino acids. Per the germline V gene, CDR1 is LGHDT and CDR2 is YNNKEL (reference sequence). Written as DNA, the CDR3 is TGTGCCAGCAGCCAAGAACGGGCGGGGGGCCAGGAGAGCCGGGGCGGCCAAGAGACCCAGTACTTC. Translated, it gives CASSQERAGGQESRGGQETQYF.

The chain uses TRBV4-1 and TRBJ2-1; TRBD2 aligns across 10 bases. CDR3 size: 16 residues. The V gene's germline CDR1 is MGHRA and CDR2 YSYEKL. With 0 bases clipped from V and 6 bases from J, the junction kept 5 bases outside the gene matches. Here the CDR3 reads CASSQEASGRLNEQFF. The DNA of the CDR3 is TGCGCCAGCAGCCAAGAGGCTAGCGGGAGACTCAATGAGCAGTTCTTC.

The gene calls are TRBV10-3 and TRBJ2-5, with 12 bases lining up with TRBD2. The V and J ends lost 5 bases and 1 base, in that order; junction bases with no gene match: 2. Germline V gene lookup returns CDR1 ENHRY and CDR2 SYGVKD. The length of the CDR3 is 15 residues. The CDR3 DNA reads as TGTGCCATCAGTCGACTAGCGGGGGTCCAAGAGACCCAGTACTTC. Residues: CAISRLAGVQETQYF.

The V and J genes are TRBV10-3 and TRBJ1-6; perhaps TRBD1 as D (6 bases). The germline V and J ends were trimmed by 8 bases and 5 bases, with 16 bases remaining between them. The CDR3 consists of 15 residues. CDR1 is ENHRY and CDR2 is SYGVKD in the germline V gene. CDR3: CAIGPRPGDNSPLHF. CDR3 nucleotides: TGTGCCATCGGCCCCCGGCCAGGGGATAATTCACCCCTCCACTTT.

The chain links TRBV7-8 to TRBJ2-1; TRBD2 agrees at 7 bases. V lost 1 base to trimming and J lost 1 base; unmatched junction nucleotides: 4. Germline lookup yields CDR1 SGHVS and CDR2 FQNEAQ. This CDR3 region has 16 residues. In nucleotides, the CDR3 is TGTGCCAGCAGCTTAGAGGGAGGGCGTTCCTACAATGAGCAGTTCTTC. It encodes CASSLEGGRSYNEQFF.

The count of this clone is one. This chain joins TRBV28 and TRBJ2-1, with 9 nucleotides matching TRBD2. CDR3 size: 17 residues. J gave up 5 bases and V 2 bases, and 10 bases lay outside the gene matches. CDR1 is MDHEN, CDR2 SYDVKM, per germline. DNA for the CDR3: TGTGCCAGCAGTTTAGGGACTAGCAGCCCTAATCACAATGAGCAGTTCTTC. It yields the protein CASSLGTSSPNHNEQFF.

This clone came up once. The gene calls are TRBV4-2 and TRBJ2-5; 9 bases agree with TRBD2. Germline CDR1 LGHNA, CDR2 YNFKEQ. The J segment lost 5 bases and the V segment lost 0 bases, leaving 10 bases of the junction unmatched. The CDR3 contains 17 residues. CDR3 sequence: CASSQDLTAGGGETQYF. CDR3 DNA sequence: TGTGCCAGCAGCCAAGATCTTACAGCGGGAGGCGGTGAGACCCAGTACTTC.

This rearrangement joins TRBV5-4 to TRBJ2-7; 11 bases align to TRBD2. V was clipped by 3 bases and J by 5 bases; unmatched bases: 7. CDR1 and CDR2 from the germline V gene are SGHNT and YYREEE (reference sequence). This CDR3 is 15 amino acids long. CDR3 in amino acids: CASSSIAGGPDEQYF. DNA for the CDR3: TGTGCCAGCAGCTCAATAGCGGGAGGGCCCGACGAGCAGTACTTC.

The chain recombines TRBV7-6 with TRBJ2-5; a possible D gene is TRBD1 (5 bases). Germline CDR1 SGHVS, CDR2 FNYEAQ. The CDR3 length is 14 residues. V lost 5 bases, J lost 4 bases, and 14 bases lay in between. The CDR3 loop is CASSRDLQGETQYF. For the CDR3, the DNA is TGTGCCAGCAGCCGTGATCTCCAGGGAGAGACCCAGTACTTC.

The chain recombines TRBV27 with TRBJ2-2; D is possibly TRBD1 (5 bases). The length of the CDR3 is 15 residues. In germline, CDR1 is MNHEY, CDR2 SMNVEV (reference sequence). V was pared by 3 bases and J by 10 bases, with 18 bases between. CDR3 amino acids: CASSFNRRGSAELFF. Here the CDR3 DNA reads TGTGCCAGCAGTTTTAACAGGCGAGGATCGGCGGAGCTGTTTTTT.

This rearrangement joins TRBV6-2 or TRBV6-3 to TRBJ2-7; 14 bases map to TRBD2. The CDR3 contains 16 residues. From germline, CDR1 is MNHEY and CDR2 SVGEGT. The trim removed 2 bases at V and 5 bases at J, leaving 5 bases unmatched. The CDR3 sequence is CASSYRTSGGKNEQYV. As DNA, the CDR3 is TGTGCCAGCAGTTACCGGACTAGCGGGGGGAAGAACGAGCAGTACGTC.

The genes are TRBV27 and TRBJ2-3, with D tentatively TRBD1 (5 bases). V lost 3 bases to trimming and J lost 3 bases, with 13 bases between them. The germline V gene has CDR1 MNHEY and CDR2 SMNVEV (reference sequence). The CDR3 is 15 amino acids. The chain's CDR3 is CASSFDSGLTDTQYF. CDR3 nucleotides: TGTGCCAGCAGTTTTGATTCAGGGTTAACAGATACGCAGTATTTT.

V usage is TRBV28 and J usage is TRBJ1-2; no definite D call. CDR3 length: 14 amino acids. The V end was cut by 0 bases, the J end by 2 bases, with 7 bases between. Germline loops: CDR1 MDHEN, CDR2 SYDVKM. This CDR3 reads CASSLWIANYGYTF. In DNA form, the CDR3 reads TGTGCCAGCAGTTTATGGATAGCCAACTATGGCTACACCTTC.

The chain links TRBV5-4 to TRBJ2-7; 7 nucleotides line up with TRBD1. Trimming at V came to 1 base and at J to 1 base, leaving 8 bases not matched to a gene. Germline CDR1 reads SGHNT; CDR2 reads YYREEE (reference sequence). The CDR3 sequence is 16 residues long. The CDR3 region is CASSLNTGARSYEQYF. CDR3 nucleotide sequence: TGTGCCAGCAGCTTGAATACAGGGGCAAGGTCCTACGAGCAGTACTTC.

This chain connects TRBV27 to TRBJ2-1, with TRBD2 matching over 7 bases. From germline, CDR1 is MNHEY and CDR2 SMNVEV (reference sequence). The length of the CDR3 is 15 residues. With V trimmed by 5 bases and J by 5 bases, 9 bases remained unmatched. The CDR3 reads CASSRIPLADNEQFF. CDR3 in DNA: TGTGCCAGCAGTCGCATCCCGCTAGCGGACAATGAGCAGTTCTTC.

The chain recombines TRBV9 with TRBJ2-2, with D perhaps TRBD1 (5 bases). This CDR3 is built from 13 residues. Per the germline V gene, CDR1 is SGDLS and CDR2 is YYNGEE. V was clipped by 6 bases and J by 4 bases, with 10 bases between them. In DNA form, the CDR3 reads TGTGCCAGCACCAGAAGGGGCACCGGGGAGCTGTTTTTT. Translated: CASTRRGTGELFF.

The rearrangement joins TRBV7-3 to TRBJ2-3; TRBD2 aligns across 9 bases. Per the germline V gene, CDR1 is SGHTA and CDR2 is FQGTGA. The CDR3 has 15 amino acids. V shed 1 base, J shed 4 bases, and the junction held 3 bases outside the gene matches. The CDR3 sequence is CASSLSGGASDTQYF. In nucleotides, the CDR3 is TGTGCCAGCAGCTTAAGCGGGGGGGCCTCAGATACGCAGTATTTT. Drawing the rest from reference TRBV7-3 and TRBJ2-3, the complete variable domain is GAGVSQTPSNKVTEKGKYVELRCDPISGHTALYWYRQSLGQGPEFLIYFQGTGAADDSGLPNDRFFAVRPEGSVSTLKIQRTERGDSAVYLCASSLSGGASDTQYFGPGTRLTVL.